These 30 T cell receptor beta chains share one sample of origin, sequenced in a study of blood T cells in healthy people across ages. Next came a second PCR, run for roughly 7 to 12 cycles, which used a sample-barcoded 5' primer along with a J-beta primer mix. TCRdb reprocessed the 5' RACE reads via MiXCR and lists one record per CDR3 protein. There are about 1 million distinct CDR3 sequences in the sample; roughly 45% occur only once, and approximately 17% lies in the top ten. Sequenced material: blood. Receptors were obtained from a woman aged 60-75 years in good health.

With respect to this clonotype: The junction departs from germline at one end; a sequencing error may be responsible. The rearrangement joins TRBV20-1 to TRBJ2-3, with no clear D. Germline-derived CDR1 and CDR2 are DFQATT and SNEGSKA (reference sequence). The CDR3 covers 11 residues. As DNA, the CDR3 is TGCAGTGCAAGAGAGACAGATACGCAGTATTTT. Protein product: CSARETDTQYF.

The rearrangement joins TRBV28 to TRBJ1-4; 7 nucleotides agree with TRBD1. Trimming took 10 bases from V and 4 from J; bases not matched to a gene: 3. The length of the CDR3 is 12 residues. The germline V gene encodes CDR1 MDHEN and CDR2 SYDVKM. As DNA, the CDR3 is TGTGCCATACAGGGGATTAATGAAAAACTGTTTTTT. Translation gives CAIQGINEKLFF.

This clonotype was detected only a few times. The chain couples TRBV11-3 to TRBJ2-2, with 8 nucleotides matching TRBD2. Losses at the gene ends were 5 bases for V and 5 bases for J; bases not matched to a gene: 7. This CDR3 has 15 residues. CDR1 is SGHNT and CDR2 is YENEEA in the germline V gene. Here the CDR3 DNA reads TGTGCCAGCAGCCGGGCGGCGGGAGGAACCGGGGAGCTGTTTTTT. This codes for CASSRAAGGTGELFF.

On this clonotype itself: A much larger clone differs by one base, so this may be a read error. The rearrangement links TRBV24-1 to TRBJ2-3, with TRBD2 identical over 12 bases. V trimming: 9 bases; J trimming: 5 bases; junction bases outside the gene matches: 5. Germline CDR1 is KGHDR and CDR2 is SFDVKD. The CDR3 is made up of 14 amino acids. This CDR3 is CATGLAGPIDTQYF. The CDR3, as DNA: TGTGCCACCGGACTAGCGGGACCCATAGATACGCAGTATTTT.

The chain joins TRBV29-1 to TRBJ2-5; possible D gene TRBD2, 8 bases. Germline lookup yields CDR1 SQVTM and CDR2 ANQGSEA. There are 14 residues in the CDR3. The CDR3 nucleotides are TGCAACGCAGGGGGTAGCGGGGAAGGAGAGACCCAGTACTTC. Translated: CNAGGSGEGETQYF. The whole variable domain, remainder taken from reference TRBV29-1 and TRBJ2-5, is SAVISQKPSRDICQRGTSLTIQCQVDSQVTMMFWYRQQPGQSLTLIATANQGSEATYESGFVIDKFPISRPNLTFSTLTVSNMSPEDSSIYLCNAGGSGEGETQYFGPGTRLLVL.

The V gene is TRBV18, the J gene TRBJ2-1; possibly TRBD1 for D (7 bases). Trimming removed 6 bases at V and 5 bases at J, with 17 bases between. Germline V CDR1 and CDR2: KGHSH, LQKENI. The CDR3 consists of 15 residues. The CDR3 here is CASSPRQGGDNEQFF. The CDR3 bases are TGTGCCAGCTCCCCTAGACAGGGAGGTGACAATGAGCAGTTCTTC. Full variable domain (rest looked up from reference TRBV18 and TRBJ2-1): NAGVMQNPRHLVRRRGQEARLRCSPMKGHSHVYWYRQLPEEGLKFMVYLQKENIIDESGMPKERFSAEFPKEGPSILRIQQVVRGDSAAYFCASSPRQGGDNEQFFGPGTRLTVL.

This chain uses TRBV5-1 with TRBJ2-5; D could derive from TRBD1 or TRBD2 (6 bases each). Trimming pared 3 bases from V and 1 base from J, leaving 13 bases between. This CDR3 has 15 amino acids. Germline assignment: CDR1 SGHRS and CDR2 YFSETQ. The CDR3 DNA sequence: TGCGCCAGCAGCTGGGGGCGGGGAGCCCAAGAGACCCAGTACTTC. It codes for CASSWGRGAQETQYF. Full variable domain (missing parts from reference TRBV5-1 and TRBJ2-5): KAGVTQTPRYLIKTRGQQVTLSCSPISGHRSVSWYQQTPGQGLQFLFEYFSETQRNKGNFPGRFSGRQFSNSRSEMNVSTLELGDSALYLCASSWGRGAQETQYFGPGTRLLVL.

The chain employs TRBV27 and TRBJ2-1, with D perhaps TRBD1 (5 bases). V shed 6 bases and J shed 1 base, with 13 bases lying between them. Germline V CDR1 and CDR2: MNHEY, SMNVEV (reference sequence). The CDR3 is 15 amino acids. Written as DNA, the CDR3 is TGTGCCAGCAGACCACAAAAGGGGTCCTACAATGAGCAGTTCTTC. This codes for CASRPQKGSYNEQFF.

This chain connects TRBV29-1 to TRBJ2-1, with D uncertain. V shed 0 bases and J shed 8 bases, with 8 bases lying between them. CDR3 size: 12 residues. Per germline, CDR1 SQVTM and CDR2 ANQGSEA. The CDR3 DNA reads TGCAGCGTTGAAGACAGTAAATATGAGCAGTTCTTC. This gives the protein CSVEDSKYEQFF.

The chain carries TRBV7-9 and TRBJ2-4; D gene unclear. Germline V gene data show CDR1 as SEHNR and CDR2 as FQNEAQ (reference sequence). The CDR3 covers 13 residues. Trimming pared 4 bases from V and 13 bases from J, leaving 17 bases between. CDR3 DNA: TGTGCCAGCAGCTCCGGACGGCCTTTGGAGCAGTACTTC. This sequence encodes CASSSGRPLEQYF.

CDR3 protein: CASSDFRMGSGANVLTF. The CDR3 region has the DNA TGTGCCAGCAGTGATTTTAGGATGGGATCCGGGGCCAACGTCCTGACTTTC. J is TRBJ2-6 and V is TRBV2, with D unresolved. The CDR3 is 17 residues long. CDR1 and CDR2 (germline): SNHLY, FYNNEI. Trimming shortened V by 3 bases and J by 4 bases, and 16 bases separated the two germline ends.

This clonotype showed up just a few times. The rearrangement joins TRBV11-2 to TRBJ2-1, with D perhaps assigned TRBD1 or TRBD2 (6 bases each). With 5 bases removed from V and 6 bases from J, the gap between germline ends came to 14 bases. From germline, CDR1 is SGHAT and CDR2 FQNNGV. CDR3 length: 14 amino acids. This CDR3 reads CASSPSGATNEQFF. CDR3 nucleotide sequence: TGTGCCAGCAGCCCGTCGGGGGCCACCAATGAGCAGTTCTTC.

The rearrangement uses TRBV25-1 and TRBJ1-2; 7 bases are shared with TRBD1. The length of the CDR3 is 13 residues. With 7 bases clipped from V and 2 bases from J, the junction kept 4 bases outside the gene matches. The germline V gene encodes CDR1 MGHDK and CDR2 SYGVNS. CDR3 in DNA: TGTGCCAGCACAGGGACAGCAAACTATGGCTACACCTTC. Translation gives CASTGTANYGYTF.

The sample holds many counts of this clonotype. The chain recombines TRBV4-2 with TRBJ2-5; TRBD2 matches at 9 bases. CDR3 size: 16 residues. Germline lookup yields CDR1 LGHNA and CDR2 YNFKEQ. Trimming cost V 0 bases and J 5 bases; bases outside gene matches: 7. The CDR3 DNA is TGTGCCAGCAGCCAAGAAGCCCTAGCGGGAAGGGAGACCCAGTACTTC. Translated, it gives CASSQEALAGRETQYF.

There are a few counts of this clonotype. The chain couples TRBV29-1 to TRBJ2-1, with 10 bases lining up with TRBD2. Trimming removed 5 bases from V and 8 bases from J; junction bases left unmatched: 9. This CDR3 spans 14 amino acids. CDR1 and CDR2 from the germline V gene are SQVTM and ANQGSEA. The CDR3 region has the DNA TGCAGCGTTCCGGGACTAGCGATTAGGGATGAGCAGTTCTTC. This translates into CSVPGLAIRDEQFF.

This rearrangement joins TRBV29-1 to TRBJ2-1; no firm D call. Trimming took off 7 bases at V and 2 bases at J, with 15 bases between the two ends. The length of the CDR3 is 14 residues. Germline loops: CDR1 SQVTM, CDR2 ANQGSEA. The CDR3 region is CSAGSLTTYNEQFF. The CDR3, as DNA: TGCAGCGCCGGCAGCCTAACCACCTACAATGAGCAGTTCTTC.

This clonotype has just one count. This chain joins TRBV6-2 or TRBV6-3 and TRBJ1-5; 8 bases are shared with TRBD1. V shed 6 bases, J shed 1 base, and the junction held 11 bases outside the gene matches. The germline gives CDR1 MNHEY, CDR2 SVGEGT. The CDR3 sequence is 17 residues long. DNA of the CDR3: TGTGCCAGCAGACGTAATACGAGGACAGGGAGCAATCAGCCCCAGCATTTT. Its translation: CASRRNTRTGSNQPQHF.

This chain uses TRBV10-3 with TRBJ2-5; the match to TRBD2 covers 10 bases. The germline CDR1 and CDR2 sequences are ENHRY and SYGVKD. The V and J ends lost 7 bases and 11 bases, in that order; junction bases with no gene match: 19. CDR3 length equals 16 residues. The CDR3 region is CAITARAGGPSNEQYF. CDR3 DNA sequence: TGTGCCATCACCGCTAGAGCGGGAGGGCCTAGTAATGAGCAGTACTTC.

A single count supports this clonotype. The gene calls are TRBV11-1 and TRBJ2-5; 8 bases map to TRBD2. The CDR3 length is 15 residues. Germline CDR1 reads SGHAT; CDR2 reads FQDESV (reference sequence). J lost 4 bases, V lost 4 bases, and 8 bases had no gene match. CDR3 nucleotides: TGTGCCAGCAGCTCAGGCGGGGGGTTAGGAGAGACCCAGTACTTC. Protein product: CASSSGGGLGETQYF.

This clonotype was recorded at least ten times. J is TRBJ1-2 and V is TRBV7-9; D perhaps matches TRBD1 (6 bases). This CDR3 is built from 13 residues. In germline, CDR1 is SEHNR, CDR2 FQNEAQ (reference sequence). V lost 1 base and J lost 3, with 6 bases in between. The CDR3 region is CASSLGTDYGYTF. The CDR3 nucleotides read TGTGCCAGCAGCTTAGGGACAGACTATGGCTACACCTTC.

CDR3 in amino acids: CATSREGRPQHF. The CDR3 DNA is TGTGCCACCAGCAGAGAGGGCAGGCCCCAGCATTTT. This rearrangement joins TRBV15 to TRBJ1-5; D is unclear. V lost 0 bases, J lost 9 bases, and 6 bases lay in between. CDR1 is LNHNV, CDR2 YYDKDF, per germline (reference sequence). CDR3 size: 12 residues. The complete variable domain, with remaining parts taken from reference TRBV15 and TRBJ1-5, reads DAMVIQNPRYQVTQFGKPVTLSCSQTLNHNVMYWYQQKSSQAPKLLFHYYDKDFNNEADTPDNFQSRRPNTSFCFLDIRSPGLGDTAMYLCATSREGRPQHFGDGTRLSIL.

The gene calls are TRBV7-3 and TRBJ2-5, with 10 nucleotides matching TRBD1. With 5 bases clipped from V and 2 bases from J, the junction kept 17 bases outside the gene matches. In germline, CDR1 is SGHTA, CDR2 FQGTGA. The CDR3 is 19 amino acids. CDR3 region: CASSRLGQGGTLIQETQYF. The CDR3 bases are TGTGCCAGCAGCCGGCTCGGACAGGGGGGAACCCTAATACAAGAGACCCAGTACTTC.

A note on this clonotype: A junction end diverges from the germline sequence, so it may reflect a read error. The chain links TRBV27 to TRBJ2-7, with 9 bases matching TRBD2. The CDR3 is made up of 16 amino acids. Germline-derived CDR1 and CDR2 are MNHEY and SMNVEV (reference sequence). The CDR3 DNA follows: TGTACCAGCCGGGAGCTAGCGGGGCAACGTTCCTACGAGCAGTACTTC. Translated: CTSRELAGQRSYEQYF.

J is TRBJ2-1 and V is TRBV20-1; 12 nucleotides line up with TRBD2. The germline CDR1 and CDR2 sequences are DFQATT and SNEGSKA (reference sequence). The V segment lost 3 bases and the J segment 9 bases; nucleotides outside the gene matches: 12. The CDR3 has 16 residues. The CDR3 sequence: CSASIATSGREVEQFF. The CDR3 region has the DNA TGCAGTGCTAGTATAGCGACTAGCGGGAGAGAGGTTGAGCAGTTCTTC.

This clonotype has a handful of counts. V and J are TRBV11-2 and TRBJ1-5; 8 bases agree with TRBD1. CDR3 size: 15 residues. V was pared by 3 bases and J by 1 base, with 2 bases of the junction left unmatched. The germline gives CDR1 SGHAT, CDR2 FQNNGV. The CDR3 nucleotides are TGTGCCAGCAGCTTGAACAGGGGGAGCAATCAGCCCCAGCATTTT. It translates to CASSLNRGSNQPQHF.

The V gene is TRBV20-1, the J gene TRBJ2-1, with 7 bases fitting TRBD2. J lost 5 bases, V lost 1 base, and 8 bases had no gene match. Germline V gene lookup returns CDR1 DFQATT and CDR2 SNEGSKA (reference sequence). This CDR3 contains 15 residues. The CDR3 nucleotides are TGCAGTGCTAGAGCAAGGTCTAGCGGAAACAATGAGCAGTTCTTC. It translates to CSARARSSGNNEQFF.

The chain is built from TRBV6-5 and TRBJ1-1; 8 bases match TRBD1. The CDR3 has 14 amino acids. Trimming took 8 bases from V and 1 from J; bases not matched to a gene: 6. Germline V lookup: CDR1 MNHEY, CDR2 SVGAGI. CDR3 amino acids: CASRTGMGNTEAFF. The CDR3 bases are TGTGCCAGCCGGACAGGGATGGGGAACACTGAAGCTTTCTTT.

The genes are TRBV20-1 and TRBJ2-7, with 7 bases fitting TRBD2. CDR1 and CDR2 from the germline V gene are DFQATT and SNEGSKA (reference sequence). The CDR3 runs to 15 residues. With V trimmed by 1 base and J by 3 bases, 9 bases remained unmatched. The CDR3 DNA is TGCAGTGCTAGAGCGGCGTCTAGCGGACTCTACGAGCAGTACTTC. Its protein product is CSARAASSGLYEQYF.

The chain recombines TRBV3-1 with TRBJ2-7; 10 nucleotides line up with TRBD2. Germline V gene sequence: CDR1 LGHDT, CDR2 YNNKEL (reference sequence). The V segment lost 0 bases and the J segment 2 bases; nucleotides outside the gene matches: 25. This CDR3 contains 23 residues. CDR3 amino acids: CASSQDPHPSSGRAPAAAYEQYF. The CDR3 DNA follows: TGTGCCAGCAGCCAAGATCCCCACCCTTCTAGCGGGAGAGCGCCAGCCGCCGCCTACGAGCAGTACTTC.

This clonotype was detected many times. V gene TRBV7-2 combines with J gene TRBJ1-5, with D possibly matching TRBD1 (6 bases). Germline CDR1 is SGHTA and CDR2 is FQGNSA. The CDR3 has 15 residues. V dropped 1 base and J dropped 7 bases, with 14 bases sitting between them. Written as DNA, the CDR3 is TGTGCCAGCAGCTTAGTAGGGGGTGTCGGACAGCCCCAGCATTTT. It is translated as CASSLVGGVGQPQHF. The full variable domain, rest sourced from reference TRBV7-2 and TRBJ1-5, is GAGVSQSPSNKVTEKGKDVELRCDPISGHTALYWYRQSLGQGLEFLIYFQGNSAPDKSGLPSDRFSAERTGGSVSTLTIQRTQQEDSAVYLCASSLVGGVGQPQHFGDGTRLSIL.